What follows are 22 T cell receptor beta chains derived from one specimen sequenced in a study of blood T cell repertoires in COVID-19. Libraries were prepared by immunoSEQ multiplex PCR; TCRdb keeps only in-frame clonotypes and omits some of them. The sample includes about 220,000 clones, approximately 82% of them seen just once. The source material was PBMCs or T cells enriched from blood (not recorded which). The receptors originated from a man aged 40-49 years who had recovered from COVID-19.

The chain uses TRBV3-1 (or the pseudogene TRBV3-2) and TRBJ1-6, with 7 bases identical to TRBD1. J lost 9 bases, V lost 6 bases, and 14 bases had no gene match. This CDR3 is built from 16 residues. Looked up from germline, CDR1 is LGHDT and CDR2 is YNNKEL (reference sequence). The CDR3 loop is CASSRKTGLGISPLHF. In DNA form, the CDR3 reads TGTGCCAGCAGTCGAAAGACAGGGTTGGGTATTTCACCCCTCCACTTT.

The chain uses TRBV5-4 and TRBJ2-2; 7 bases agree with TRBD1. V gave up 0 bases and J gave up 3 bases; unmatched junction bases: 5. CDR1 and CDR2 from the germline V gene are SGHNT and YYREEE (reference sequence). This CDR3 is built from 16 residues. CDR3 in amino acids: CASSLANRGDTGELFF. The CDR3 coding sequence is TGTGCCAGCAGCTTGGCTAACAGGGGCGACACCGGGGAGCTGTTTTTT.

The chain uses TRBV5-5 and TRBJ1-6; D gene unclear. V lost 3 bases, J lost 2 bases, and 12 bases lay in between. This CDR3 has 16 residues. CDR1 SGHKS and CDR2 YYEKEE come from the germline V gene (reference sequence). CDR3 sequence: CASSSRRGTYNSPLHF. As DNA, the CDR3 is TGTGCCAGCAGCTCCAGACGAGGGACCTATAATTCACCCCTCCACTTT.

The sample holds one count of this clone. For the CDR3, the DNA is TGTGCCACCAGTGAAGTCGGCCAGACTGGCACAGATACGCAGTATTTT. This encodes CATSEVGQTGTDTQYF. V gene TRBV24-1 combines with J gene TRBJ2-3; D call uncertain. Germline V gene lookup returns CDR1 KGHDR and CDR2 SFDVKD. V was trimmed by 4 bases and J by 1 base, leaving 14 bases between them. The CDR3 runs to 16 residues.

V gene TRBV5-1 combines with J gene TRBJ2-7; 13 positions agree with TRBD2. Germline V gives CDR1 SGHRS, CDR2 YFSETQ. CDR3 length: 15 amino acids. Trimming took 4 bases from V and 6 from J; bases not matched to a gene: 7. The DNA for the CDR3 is TGCGCCAGCAGCCAAGGACTAGCGGGAGCGGTCGAGCAGTACTTC. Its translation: CASSQGLAGAVEQYF. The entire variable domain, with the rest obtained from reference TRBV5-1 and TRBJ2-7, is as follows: KAGVTQTPRYLIKTRGQQVTLSCSPISGHRSVSWYQQTPGQGLQFLFEYFSETQRNKGNFPGRFSGRQFSNSRSEMNVSTLELGDSALYLCASSQGLAGAVEQYFGPGTRLTVT.

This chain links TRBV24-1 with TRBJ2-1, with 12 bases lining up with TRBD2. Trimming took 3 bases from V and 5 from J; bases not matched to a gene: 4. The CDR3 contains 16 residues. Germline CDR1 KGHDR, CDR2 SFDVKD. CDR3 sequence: CATSDPTSGSDNEQFF. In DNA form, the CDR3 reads TGTGCCACCAGTGATCCGACTAGCGGGAGTGACAATGAGCAGTTCTTC.

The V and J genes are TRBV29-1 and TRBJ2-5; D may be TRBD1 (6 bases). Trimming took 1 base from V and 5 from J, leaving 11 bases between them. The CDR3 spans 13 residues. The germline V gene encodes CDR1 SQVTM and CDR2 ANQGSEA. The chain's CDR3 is CSVEGQDGETQYF. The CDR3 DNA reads TGCAGCGTTGAAGGACAGGACGGGGAGACCCAGTACTTC.

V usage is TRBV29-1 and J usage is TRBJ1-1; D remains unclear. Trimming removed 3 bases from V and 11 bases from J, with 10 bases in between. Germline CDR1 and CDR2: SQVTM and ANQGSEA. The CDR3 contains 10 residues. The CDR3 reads CSVDEGRAFF. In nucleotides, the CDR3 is TGCAGCGTTGATGAGGGTAGGGCTTTCTTT.

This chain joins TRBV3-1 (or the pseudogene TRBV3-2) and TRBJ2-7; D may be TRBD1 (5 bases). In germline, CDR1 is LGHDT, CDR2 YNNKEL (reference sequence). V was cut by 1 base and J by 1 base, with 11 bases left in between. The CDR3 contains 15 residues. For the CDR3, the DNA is TGTGCCAGCAGCCAAGGTGGGGCATCTTCCTACGAGCAGTACTTC. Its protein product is CASSQGGASSYEQYF.

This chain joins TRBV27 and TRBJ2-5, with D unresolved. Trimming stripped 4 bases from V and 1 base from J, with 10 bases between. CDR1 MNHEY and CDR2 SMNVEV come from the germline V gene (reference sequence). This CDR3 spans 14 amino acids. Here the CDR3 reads CASSSRALQETQYF. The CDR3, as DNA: TGTGCCAGCAGTTCCCGTGCACTCCAAGAGACCCAGTACTTC.

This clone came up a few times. CDR3 bases: TGTGCCAGCAGTTTATTCCGGGATAGCAATCAGCCCCAGCATTTT. Encoded protein: CASSLFRDSNQPQHF. This chain connects TRBV28 to TRBJ1-5; D remains unclear. The germline gives CDR1 MDHEN, CDR2 SYDVKM. V was clipped by 1 base and J by 0 bases, with 7 bases between them. CDR3 length equals 15 residues.

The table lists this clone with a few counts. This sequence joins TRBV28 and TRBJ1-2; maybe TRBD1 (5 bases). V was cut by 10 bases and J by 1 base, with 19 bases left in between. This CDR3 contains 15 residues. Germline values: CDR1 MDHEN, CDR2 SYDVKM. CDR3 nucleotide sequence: TGTGCCAAACACGCCCGCGGGGGGGGTAACTATGGCTACACCTTC. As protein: CAKHARGGGNYGYTF.

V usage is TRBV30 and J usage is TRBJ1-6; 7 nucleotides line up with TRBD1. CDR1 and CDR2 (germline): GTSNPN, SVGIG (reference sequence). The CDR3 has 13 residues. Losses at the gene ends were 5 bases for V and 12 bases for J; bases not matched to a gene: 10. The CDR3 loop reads CAWGRQGRGPLHF. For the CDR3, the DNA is TGTGCCTGGGGACGACAGGGAAGGGGACCCCTCCACTTT.

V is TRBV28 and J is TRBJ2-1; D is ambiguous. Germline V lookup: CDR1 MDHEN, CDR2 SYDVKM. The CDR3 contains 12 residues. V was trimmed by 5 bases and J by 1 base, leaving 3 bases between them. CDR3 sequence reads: CASSPSYNEQFF. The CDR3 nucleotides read TGTGCCAGCAGTCCGTCCTACAATGAGCAGTTCTTC.

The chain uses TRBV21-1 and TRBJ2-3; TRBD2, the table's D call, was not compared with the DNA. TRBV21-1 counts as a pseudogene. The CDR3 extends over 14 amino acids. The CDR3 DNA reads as TGTGCCAGCACGTGCGGCGCTAGCACAGATACGCAGTATTTT. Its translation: CASTCGASTDTQYF.

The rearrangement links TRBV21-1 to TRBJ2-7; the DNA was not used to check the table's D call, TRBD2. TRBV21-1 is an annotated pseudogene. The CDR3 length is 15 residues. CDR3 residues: CASSKVTSGSYEQYF. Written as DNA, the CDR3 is TGTGCCAGCAGCAAAGTTACTAGCGGCTCCTACGAGCAGTACTTC.

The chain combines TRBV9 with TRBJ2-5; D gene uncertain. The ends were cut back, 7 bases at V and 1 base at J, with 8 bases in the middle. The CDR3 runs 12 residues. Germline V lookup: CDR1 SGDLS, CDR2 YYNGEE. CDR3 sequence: CASLRIQETQYF. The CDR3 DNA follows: TGTGCCAGCCTCCGTATCCAAGAGACCCAGTACTTC. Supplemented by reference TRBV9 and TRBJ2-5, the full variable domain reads DSGVTQTPKHLITATGQRVTLRCSPRSGDLSVYWYQQSLDQGLQFLIQYYNGEERAKGNILERFSAQQFPDLHSELNLSSLELGDSALYFCASLRIQETQYFGPGTRLLVL.

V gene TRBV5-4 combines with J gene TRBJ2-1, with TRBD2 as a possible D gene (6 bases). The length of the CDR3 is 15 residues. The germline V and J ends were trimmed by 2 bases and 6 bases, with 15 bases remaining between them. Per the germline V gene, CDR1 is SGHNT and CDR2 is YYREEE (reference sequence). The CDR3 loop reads CASSFPGLRGNEQFF. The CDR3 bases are TGTGCCAGCAGCTTCCCGGGACTGAGGGGCAATGAGCAGTTCTTC.

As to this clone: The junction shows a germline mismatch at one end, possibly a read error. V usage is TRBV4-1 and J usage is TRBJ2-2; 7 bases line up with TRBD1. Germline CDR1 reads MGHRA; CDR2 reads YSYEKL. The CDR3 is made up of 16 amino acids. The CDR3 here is CASSKEGTAHTGELFF. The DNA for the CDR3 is TGCGCCAGCAGCAAAGAAGGGACAGCCCACACCGGGGAGCTGTTTTTT.

The CDR3 reads CASSPNLAGRDTEAFF. The CDR3 DNA sequence: TGTGCCAGCTCACCCAACCTTGCGGGCCGGGACACTGAAGCTTTCTTT. The chain recombines TRBV18 with TRBJ1-1; no clear D gene. Germline V gene data show CDR1 as KGHSH and CDR2 as LQKENI. This CDR3 contains 16 residues. The V end was cut by 3 bases, the J end by 3 bases, with 17 bases between.

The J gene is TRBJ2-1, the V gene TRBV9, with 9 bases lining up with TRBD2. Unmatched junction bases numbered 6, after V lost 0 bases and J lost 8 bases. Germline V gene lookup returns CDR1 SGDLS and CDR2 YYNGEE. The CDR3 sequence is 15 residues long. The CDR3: CASSVEPSGNHEQFF. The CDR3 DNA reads TGTGCCAGCAGCGTAGAACCTAGCGGGAACCATGAGCAGTTCTTC.

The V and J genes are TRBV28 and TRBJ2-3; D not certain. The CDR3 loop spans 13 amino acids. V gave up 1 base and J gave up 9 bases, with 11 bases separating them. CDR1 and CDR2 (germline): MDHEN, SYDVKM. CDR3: CASSLSPHQTQYF. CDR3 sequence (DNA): TGTGCCAGCAGTTTATCCCCTCACCAGACGCAGTATTTT.